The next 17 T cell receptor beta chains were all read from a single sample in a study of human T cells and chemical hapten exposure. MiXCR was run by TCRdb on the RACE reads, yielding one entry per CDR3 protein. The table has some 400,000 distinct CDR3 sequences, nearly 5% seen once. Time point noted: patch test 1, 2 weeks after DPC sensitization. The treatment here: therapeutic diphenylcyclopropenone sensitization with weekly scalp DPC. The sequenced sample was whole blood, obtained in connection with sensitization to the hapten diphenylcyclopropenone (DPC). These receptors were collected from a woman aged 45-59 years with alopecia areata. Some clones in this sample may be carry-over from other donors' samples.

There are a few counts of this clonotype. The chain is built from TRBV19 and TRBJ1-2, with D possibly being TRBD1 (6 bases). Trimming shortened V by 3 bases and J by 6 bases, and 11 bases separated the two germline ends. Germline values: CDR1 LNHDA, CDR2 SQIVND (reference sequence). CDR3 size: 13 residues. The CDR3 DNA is TGTGCCAGTAGTATGACAGGATTGGATGGCTACACCTTC. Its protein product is CASSMTGLDGYTF. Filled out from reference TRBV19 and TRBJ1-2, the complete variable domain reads DGGITQSPKYLFRKEGQNVTLSCEQNLNHDAMYWYRQDPGQGLRLIYYSQIVNDFQKGDIAEGYSVSREKKESFPLTVTSAQKNPTAFYLCASSMTGLDGYTFGSGTRLTVV.

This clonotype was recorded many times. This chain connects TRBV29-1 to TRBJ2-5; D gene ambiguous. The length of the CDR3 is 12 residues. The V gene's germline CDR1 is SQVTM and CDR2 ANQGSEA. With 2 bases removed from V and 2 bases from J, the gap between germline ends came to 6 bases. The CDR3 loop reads CSVEPKQETQYF. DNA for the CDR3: TGCAGCGTTGAACCTAAACAAGAGACCCAGTACTTC.

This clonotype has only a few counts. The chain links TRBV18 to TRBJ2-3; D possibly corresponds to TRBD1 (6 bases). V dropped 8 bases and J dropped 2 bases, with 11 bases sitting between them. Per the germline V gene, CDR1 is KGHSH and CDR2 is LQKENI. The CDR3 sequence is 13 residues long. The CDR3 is CASRGQSTDTQYF. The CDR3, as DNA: TGTGCCAGCCGAGGACAGTCCACAGATACGCAGTATTTT.

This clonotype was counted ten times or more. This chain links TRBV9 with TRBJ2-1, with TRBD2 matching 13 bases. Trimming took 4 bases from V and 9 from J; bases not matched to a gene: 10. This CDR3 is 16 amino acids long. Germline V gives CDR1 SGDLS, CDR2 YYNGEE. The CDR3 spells CASSPPGTSGTVEQFF. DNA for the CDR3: TGTGCCAGCAGCCCCCCCGGGACTAGCGGGACGGTTGAGCAGTTCTTC.

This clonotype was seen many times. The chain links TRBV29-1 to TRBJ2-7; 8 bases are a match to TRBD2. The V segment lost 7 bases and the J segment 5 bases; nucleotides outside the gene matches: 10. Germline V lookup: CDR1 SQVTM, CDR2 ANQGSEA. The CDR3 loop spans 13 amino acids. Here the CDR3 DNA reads TGCAGCGCTGGGTCGGGGGGGCTTAACGAGCAGTACTTC. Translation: CSAGSGGLNEQYF.

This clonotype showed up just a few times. This CDR3 is CASSLATSGRFEQFF. CDR3 DNA sequence: TGTGCCAGCAGCTTGGCGACTAGCGGGAGGTTTGAGCAGTTCTTC. The V call is TRBV7-2, the J call TRBJ2-1; 13 nucleotides align to TRBD2. In germline, CDR1 is SGHTA, CDR2 FQGNSA. The CDR3 consists of 15 residues. V lost 3 bases, J lost 9 bases, and 5 bases stayed unmatched.

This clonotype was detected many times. The CDR3 reads CASSPRDISMGYGYTF. CDR3 in DNA: TGTGCCAGCTCACCAAGGGATATCAGTATGGGATATGGCTACACCTTC. The J gene is TRBJ1-2, the V gene TRBV18; D remains unclear. Germline loops: CDR1 KGHSH, CDR2 LQKENI. V lost 2 bases to trimming and J lost 5 bases, with 18 bases between them. The CDR3 contains 16 residues.

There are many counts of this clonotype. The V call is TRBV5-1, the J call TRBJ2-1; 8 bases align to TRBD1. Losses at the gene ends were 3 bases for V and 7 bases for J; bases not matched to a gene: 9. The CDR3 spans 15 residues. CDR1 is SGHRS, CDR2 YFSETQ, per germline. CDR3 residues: CASSSLGQGGNEQFF. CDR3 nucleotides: TGCGCCAGCAGCTCCCTCGGACAGGGCGGGAATGAGCAGTTCTTC.

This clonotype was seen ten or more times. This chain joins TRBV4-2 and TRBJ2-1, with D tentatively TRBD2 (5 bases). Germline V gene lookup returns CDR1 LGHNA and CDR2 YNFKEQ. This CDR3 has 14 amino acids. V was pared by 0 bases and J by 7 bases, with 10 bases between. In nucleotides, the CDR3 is TGTGCCAGCAGCCAAGATCTTGAGGGAAATGAGCAGTTCTTC. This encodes CASSQDLEGNEQFF.

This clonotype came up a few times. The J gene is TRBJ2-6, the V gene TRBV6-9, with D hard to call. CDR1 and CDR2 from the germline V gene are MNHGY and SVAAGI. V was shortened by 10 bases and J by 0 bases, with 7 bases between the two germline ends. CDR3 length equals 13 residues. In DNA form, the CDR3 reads TGTGCCACTGTCATCTCTGGGGCCAACGTCCTGACTTTC. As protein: CATVISGANVLTF.

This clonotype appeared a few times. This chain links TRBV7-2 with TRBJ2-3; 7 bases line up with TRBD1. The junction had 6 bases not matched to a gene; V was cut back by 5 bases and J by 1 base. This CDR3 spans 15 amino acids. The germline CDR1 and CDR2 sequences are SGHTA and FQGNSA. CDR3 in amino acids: CASSQDTGGTDTQYF. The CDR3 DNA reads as TGTGCCAGCAGCCAGGATACAGGGGGCACAGATACGCAGTATTTT.

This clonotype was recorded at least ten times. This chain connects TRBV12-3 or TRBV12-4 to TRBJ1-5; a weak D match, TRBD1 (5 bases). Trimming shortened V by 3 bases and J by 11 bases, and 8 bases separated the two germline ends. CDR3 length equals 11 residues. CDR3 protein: CASSLGGAQHF. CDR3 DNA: TGTGCCAGCAGTTTGGGGGGGGCCCAGCATTTT.

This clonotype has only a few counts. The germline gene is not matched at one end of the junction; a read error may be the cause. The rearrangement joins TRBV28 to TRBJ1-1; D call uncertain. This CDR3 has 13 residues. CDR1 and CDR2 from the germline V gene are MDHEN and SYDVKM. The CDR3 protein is CASSLIINTEALF. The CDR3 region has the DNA TGTGCCAGCAGTTTAATCATAAACACTGAAGCTCTCTTT.

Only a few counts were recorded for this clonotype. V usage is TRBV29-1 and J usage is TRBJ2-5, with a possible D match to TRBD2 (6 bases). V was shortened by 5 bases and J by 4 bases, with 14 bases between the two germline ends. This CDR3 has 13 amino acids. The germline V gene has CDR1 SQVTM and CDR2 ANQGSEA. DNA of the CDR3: TGCAGCGTTCCCCAGGGAGGTGGAGAGACCCAGTACTTC. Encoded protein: CSVPQGGGETQYF.

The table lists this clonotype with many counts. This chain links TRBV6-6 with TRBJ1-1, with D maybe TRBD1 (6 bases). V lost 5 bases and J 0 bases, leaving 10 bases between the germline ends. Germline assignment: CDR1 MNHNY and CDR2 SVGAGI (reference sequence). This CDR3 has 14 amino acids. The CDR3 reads CASSRQAMNTEAFF. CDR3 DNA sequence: TGTGCCAGCAGTAGACAGGCCATGAACACTGAAGCTTTCTTT.

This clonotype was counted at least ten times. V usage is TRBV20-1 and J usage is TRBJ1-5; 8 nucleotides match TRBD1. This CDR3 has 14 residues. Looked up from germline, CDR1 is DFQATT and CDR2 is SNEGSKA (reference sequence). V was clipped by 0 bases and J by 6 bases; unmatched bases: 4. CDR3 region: CSARETGGSQPQHF. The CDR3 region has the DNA TGCAGTGCTAGAGAAACAGGGGGAAGTCAGCCCCAGCATTTT.

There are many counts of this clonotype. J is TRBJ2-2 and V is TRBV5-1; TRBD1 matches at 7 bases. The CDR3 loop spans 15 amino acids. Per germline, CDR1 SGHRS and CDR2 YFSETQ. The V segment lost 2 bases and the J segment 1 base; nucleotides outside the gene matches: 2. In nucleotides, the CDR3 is TGCGCCAGCAGCTTACAGGGGCTGAACACCGGGGAGCTGTTTTTT. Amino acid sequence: CASSLQGLNTGELFF.